The clone carrying this TCR beta chain occurred many times. Its antigen is unknown. The data were obtained in a study of neurological immune-mediated disorders. Study results and caveats: The level of TCR clonal expansion was highest in patients with HTLV-1-associated myelopathy and lowest in multiple sclerosis, where it fell below the level seen in healthy controls. Sharing of CDR3 amino acid sequences among expanded clones across subjects was absent, suggesting private repertoires in all groups.

The authors made cDNA by 5'RACE with 10-nucleotide random UMIs. Over 200 million TCR-beta sequences, together covering 15-18 subjects, were produced by every individual sequencing run that was carried out. One entry per CDR3 protein, called by TCRdb with MiXCR from the 5' RACE reads. Here the sample spans approximately 45,000 distinct CDR3 sequences, roughly 14% being singletons. Described time point: longitudinal time-point 3. This TCR came from a man in his thirties or forties in good health. Source material: PBMCs.

The CDR3 reads CASSLAGTVGNEQFF. Here the CDR3 DNA reads TGTGCCAGCAGCTTGGCGGGTACAGTAGGGAATGAGCAGTTCTTC. The chain links TRBV5-4 to TRBJ2-1; D is unresolved. CDR1 and CDR2 (germline): SGHNT, YYREEE (reference sequence). The CDR3 contains 15 residues. Trimming removed 0 bases from V and 7 bases from J, with 14 bases in between.